The clone carrying this T cell receptor beta chain was counted a few times. These data are taken from a study of CD8+ T cells in alopecia areata. The study team obtained lesional scalp punch biopsies and peripheral blood from alopecia areata patients. As the sequencing template, cDNA was produced by extracting RNA and reverse transcribing it. The table came from immunoSEQ multiplex PCR; TCRdb's copy has only in-frame clones and leaves some out. The profile shows under 300,000 clones, around two thirds of them singletons. This sequence was found in a human donor with alopecia areata. The sample consisted of CD4+ T cells sorted from blood, taken at week 0.

CDR3 region: CASSGSTKTQYF. The CDR3 DNA is TGTGCCAGCAGTGGAAGTACGAAGACCCAGTACTTC. The genes are TRBV6-5 and TRBJ2-5; no definite D call. The germline V and J ends were trimmed by 5 bases and 6 bases, with 10 bases remaining between them. Germline loops: CDR1 MNHEY, CDR2 SVGAGI. This CDR3 comprises 12 residues.